This T cell receptor (beta chain) was recorded in a study of cytomegalovirus exposure and HLA in healthy donors. At sampling all donors were nominally healthy, likely with unrecorded immune exposures. CDR1 SEHNR and CDR2 FQNEAQ come from the germline V gene (reference sequence). V gave up 1 base and J gave up 5 bases; unmatched junction bases: 11. The CDR3 runs to 18 residues. Findings of the study overall: A later analysis showed that HLA-associated TCR beta chains had undergone more clonal expansion than equally common others. Roughly even sequencing depth across donors was the assumption behind the presence/absence analyses.

This clone was counted between two and nine times. The antigen remains undetermined. It was with 60 Vbeta and 13 Jbeta primers that the PCR ran. Generated by immunoSEQ multiplex PCR, the TCRdb table keeps only in-frame clones and is missing some. The sample records 95,000 to 110,000 clones, around 80% being singletons. The chain links TRBV7-9 to TRBJ2-1, with 10 positions matching TRBD2. This sequence was found in a woman younger than 35 in good health and CMV-seropositive. Sequencing was done on a sample of PBMCs. Written as DNA, the CDR3 is TGTGCCAGCAGCTTAGTCGCAACTAGCGGGAAGACTAACAATGAGCAGTTCTTC. It translates to CASSLVATSGKTNNEQFF.